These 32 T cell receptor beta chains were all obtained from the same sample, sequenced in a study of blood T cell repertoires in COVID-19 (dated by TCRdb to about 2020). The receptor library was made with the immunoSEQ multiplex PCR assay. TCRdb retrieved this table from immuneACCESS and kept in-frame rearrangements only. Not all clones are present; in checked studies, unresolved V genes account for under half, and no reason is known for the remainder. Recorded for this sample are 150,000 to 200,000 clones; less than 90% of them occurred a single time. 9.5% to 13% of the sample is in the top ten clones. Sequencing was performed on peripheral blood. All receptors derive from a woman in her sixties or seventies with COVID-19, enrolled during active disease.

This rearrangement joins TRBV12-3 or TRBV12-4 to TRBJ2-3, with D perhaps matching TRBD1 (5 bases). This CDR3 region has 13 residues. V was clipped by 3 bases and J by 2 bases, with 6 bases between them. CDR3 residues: CASSLDTTDTQYF. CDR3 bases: TGTGCCAGCAGTTTGGACACCACAGATACGCAGTATTTT.

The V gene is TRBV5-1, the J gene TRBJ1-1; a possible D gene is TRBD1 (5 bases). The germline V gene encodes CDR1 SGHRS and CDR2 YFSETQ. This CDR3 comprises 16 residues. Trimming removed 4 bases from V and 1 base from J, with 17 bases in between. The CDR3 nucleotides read TGCGCCAGCAGCCTCCGGGTGGGGGGACCGAACACTGAAGCTTTCTTT. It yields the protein CASSLRVGGPNTEAFF.

The CDR3: CASRGRGTSGDYEQYF. CDR3 sequence (DNA): TGTGCCAGCAGGGGGCGTGGGACTAGCGGAGATTATGAGCAGTACTTC. The chain has TRBV2 and TRBJ2-7; 11 bases are a match to TRBD2. This CDR3 comprises 16 residues. The V segment lost 6 bases and the J segment 7 bases; nucleotides outside the gene matches: 14. Germline-derived CDR1 and CDR2 are SNHLY and FYNNEI.

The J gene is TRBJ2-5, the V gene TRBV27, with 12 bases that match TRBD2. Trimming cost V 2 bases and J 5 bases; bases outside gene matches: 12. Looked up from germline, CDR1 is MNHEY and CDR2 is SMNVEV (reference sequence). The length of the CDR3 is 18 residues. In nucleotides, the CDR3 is TGTGCCAGCAGTTTAAATCCGCCGCTAGCGGGAGGGCCCGAGACCCAGTACTTC. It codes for CASSLNPPLAGGPETQYF.

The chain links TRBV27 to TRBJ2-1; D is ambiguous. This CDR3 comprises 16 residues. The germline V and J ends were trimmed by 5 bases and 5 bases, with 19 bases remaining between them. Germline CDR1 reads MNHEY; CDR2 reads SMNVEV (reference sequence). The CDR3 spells CASSRLLPTLNNEQFF. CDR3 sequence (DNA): TGTGCCAGCAGTCGACTGCTACCCACACTAAACAATGAGCAGTTCTTC.

The chain's CDR3 is CASSLVSGGGEKLFF. The CDR3 DNA sequence: TGTGCCAGCAGCTTAGTTTCAGGGGGCGGTGAAAAACTGTTTTTT. V gene TRBV11-2 combines with J gene TRBJ1-4; 8 nucleotides match TRBD1. Germline V lookup: CDR1 SGHAT, CDR2 FQNNGV. This CDR3 contains 15 residues. V shed 1 base, J shed 7 bases, and the junction held 5 bases outside the gene matches.

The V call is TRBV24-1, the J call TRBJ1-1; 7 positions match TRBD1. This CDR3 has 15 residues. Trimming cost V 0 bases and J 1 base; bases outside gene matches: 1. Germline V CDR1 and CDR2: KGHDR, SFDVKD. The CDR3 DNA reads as TGTGCCACCAGTGATTTGAGGACAGGGAACACTGAAGCTTTCTTT. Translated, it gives CATSDLRTGNTEAFF.

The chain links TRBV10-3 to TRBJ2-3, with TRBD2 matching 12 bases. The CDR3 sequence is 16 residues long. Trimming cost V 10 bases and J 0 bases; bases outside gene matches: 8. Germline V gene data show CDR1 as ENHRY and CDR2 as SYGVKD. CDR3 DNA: TGTGCCACGGGACTAGCGGGCGCCCTAAGCACAGATACGCAGTATTTT. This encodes CATGLAGALSTDTQYF.

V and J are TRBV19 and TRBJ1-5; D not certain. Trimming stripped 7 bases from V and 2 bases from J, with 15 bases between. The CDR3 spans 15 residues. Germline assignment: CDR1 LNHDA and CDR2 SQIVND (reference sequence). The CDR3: CASIDSGYRNQPQHF. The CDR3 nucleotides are TGTGCCAGTATCGACTCCGGGTATCGCAATCAGCCCCAGCATTTT.

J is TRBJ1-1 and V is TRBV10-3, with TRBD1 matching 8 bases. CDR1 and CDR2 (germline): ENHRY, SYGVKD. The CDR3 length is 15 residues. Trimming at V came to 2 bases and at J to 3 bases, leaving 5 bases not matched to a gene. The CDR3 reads CAISERAGGYTEAFF. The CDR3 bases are TGTGCCATCAGTGAGCGGGCAGGGGGCTACACTGAAGCTTTCTTT.

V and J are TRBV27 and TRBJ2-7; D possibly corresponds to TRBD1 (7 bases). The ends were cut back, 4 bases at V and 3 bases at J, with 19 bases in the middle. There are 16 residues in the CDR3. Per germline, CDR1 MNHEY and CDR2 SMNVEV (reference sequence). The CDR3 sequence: CASSSPGSTGVYEQYF. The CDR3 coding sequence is TGTGCCAGCAGTTCGCCCGGGAGTACAGGGGTCTACGAGCAGTACTTC.

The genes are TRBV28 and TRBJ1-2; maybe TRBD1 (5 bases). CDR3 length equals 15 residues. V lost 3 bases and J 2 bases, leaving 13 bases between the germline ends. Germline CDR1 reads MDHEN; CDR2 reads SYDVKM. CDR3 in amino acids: CASSFLRVTNYGYTF. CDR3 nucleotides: TGTGCCAGCAGTTTCCTCAGGGTGACCAACTATGGCTACACCTTC.

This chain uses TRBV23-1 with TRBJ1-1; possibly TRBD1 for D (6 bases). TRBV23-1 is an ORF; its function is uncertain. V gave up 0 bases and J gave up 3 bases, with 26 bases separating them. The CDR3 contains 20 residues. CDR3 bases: TGCGCCAGCAGTCAATCAGGAAAGAGGGGACATCGAACTGGGGACACTGAAGCTTTCTTT. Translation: CASSQSGKRGHRTGDTEAFF.

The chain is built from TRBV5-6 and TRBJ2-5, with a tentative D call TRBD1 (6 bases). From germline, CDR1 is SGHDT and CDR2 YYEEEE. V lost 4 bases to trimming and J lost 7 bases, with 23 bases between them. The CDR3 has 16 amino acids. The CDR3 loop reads CASSLQGVSREGTQYF. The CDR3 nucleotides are TGTGCCAGCAGCCTACAGGGTGTTTCTCGGGAAGGGACCCAGTACTTC.

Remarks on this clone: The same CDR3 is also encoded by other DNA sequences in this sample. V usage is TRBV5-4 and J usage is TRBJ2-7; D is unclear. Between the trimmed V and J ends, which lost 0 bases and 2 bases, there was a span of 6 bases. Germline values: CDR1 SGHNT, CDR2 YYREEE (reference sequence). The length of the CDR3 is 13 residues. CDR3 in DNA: TGTGCCAGCAGCTTGGGAGGTACCTACGAGCAGTACTTC. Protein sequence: CASSLGGTYEQYF.

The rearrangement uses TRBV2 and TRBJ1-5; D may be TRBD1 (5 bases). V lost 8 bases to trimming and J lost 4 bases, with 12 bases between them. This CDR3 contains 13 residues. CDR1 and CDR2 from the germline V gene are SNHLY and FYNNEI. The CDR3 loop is CASGGLRNQPQHF. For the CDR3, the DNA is TGTGCCAGCGGGGGACTTAGAAATCAGCCCCAGCATTTT.

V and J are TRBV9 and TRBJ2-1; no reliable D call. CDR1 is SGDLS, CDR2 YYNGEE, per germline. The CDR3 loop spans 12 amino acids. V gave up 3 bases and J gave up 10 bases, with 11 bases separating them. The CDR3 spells CASSGRQKEQFF. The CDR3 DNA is TGTGCCAGCAGCGGCCGACAAAAGGAGCAGTTCTTC.

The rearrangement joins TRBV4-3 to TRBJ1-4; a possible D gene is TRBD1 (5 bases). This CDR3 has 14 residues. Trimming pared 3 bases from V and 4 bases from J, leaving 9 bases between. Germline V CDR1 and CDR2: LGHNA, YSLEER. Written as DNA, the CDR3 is TGCGCCAGCAGCCACCAGGGCCTTAATGAAAAACTGTTTTTT. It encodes CASSHQGLNEKLFF.

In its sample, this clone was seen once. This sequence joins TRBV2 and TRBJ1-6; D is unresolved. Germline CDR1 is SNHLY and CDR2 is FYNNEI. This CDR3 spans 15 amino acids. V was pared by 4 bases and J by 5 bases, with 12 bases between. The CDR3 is CASSAAQLNNSPLHF. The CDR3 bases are TGTGCCAGCAGTGCTGCCCAGTTAAATAATTCACCCCTCCACTTT.

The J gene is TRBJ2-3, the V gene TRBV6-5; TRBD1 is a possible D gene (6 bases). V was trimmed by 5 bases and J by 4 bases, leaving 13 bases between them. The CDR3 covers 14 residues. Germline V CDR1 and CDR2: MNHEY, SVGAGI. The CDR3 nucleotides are TGTGCCAGCAGTCCCTCCTACAGGGCAGATACGCAGTATTTT. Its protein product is CASSPSYRADTQYF.

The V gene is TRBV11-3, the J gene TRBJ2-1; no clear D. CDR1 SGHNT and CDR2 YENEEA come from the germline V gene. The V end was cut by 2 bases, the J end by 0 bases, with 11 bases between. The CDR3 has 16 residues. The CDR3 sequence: CASSLNSLSSYNEQFF. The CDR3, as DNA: TGTGCCAGCAGCTTAAACTCGCTTAGCTCCTACAATGAGCAGTTCTTC.

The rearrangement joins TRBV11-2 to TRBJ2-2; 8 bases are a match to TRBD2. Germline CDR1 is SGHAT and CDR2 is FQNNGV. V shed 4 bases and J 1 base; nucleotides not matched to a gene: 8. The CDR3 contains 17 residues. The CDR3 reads CASSSTGTRGNTGELFF. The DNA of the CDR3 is TGTGCCAGCAGCTCTACCGGGACTAGAGGGAACACCGGGGAGCTGTTTTTT.

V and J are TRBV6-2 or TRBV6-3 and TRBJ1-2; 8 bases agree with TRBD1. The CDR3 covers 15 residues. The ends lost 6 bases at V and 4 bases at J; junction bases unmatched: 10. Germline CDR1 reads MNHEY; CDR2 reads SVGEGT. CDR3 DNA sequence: TGTGCCAGCAGCCAGCTGGACAGGGTGGTCTATGGCTACACCTTC. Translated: CASSQLDRVVYGYTF.

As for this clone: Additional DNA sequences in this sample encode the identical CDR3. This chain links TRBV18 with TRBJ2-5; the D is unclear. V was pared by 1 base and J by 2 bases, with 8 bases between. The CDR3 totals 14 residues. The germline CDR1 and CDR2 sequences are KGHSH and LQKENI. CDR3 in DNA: TGTGCCAGCTCACCACTAGCCGTTCAAGAGACCCAGTACTTC. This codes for CASSPLAVQETQYF. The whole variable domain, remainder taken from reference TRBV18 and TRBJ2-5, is NAGVMQNPRHLVRRRGQEARLRCSPMKGHSHVYWYRQLPEEGLKFMVYLQKENIIDESGMPKERFSAEFPKEGPSILRIQQVVRGDSAAYFCASSPLAVQETQYFGPGTRLLVL.

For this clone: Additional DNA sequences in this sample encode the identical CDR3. The CDR3 DNA reads as TGTGCCAGCAGAGTACAGGGGGCCGGACAGCCCCAGCATTTT. Its protein product is CASRVQGAGQPQHF. The chain uses TRBV28 and TRBJ1-5; 9 bases fit TRBD1. Germline V gene data show CDR1 as MDHEN and CDR2 as SYDVKM. The V segment lost 6 bases and the J segment 7 bases; nucleotides outside the gene matches: 7. The CDR3 extends over 14 amino acids.

The CDR3 DNA reads TGTGCCAGTAGTCCCCGGGGCGGGAGTGTCACCGGGGAGCTGTTTTTT. Its translation is CASSPRGGSVTGELFF. The chain recombines TRBV19 with TRBJ2-2, with 7 bases that match TRBD2. Trimming removed 5 bases from V and 4 bases from J; junction bases left unmatched: 10. The CDR3 runs to 16 residues. Germline V CDR1 and CDR2: LNHDA, SQIVND (reference sequence).

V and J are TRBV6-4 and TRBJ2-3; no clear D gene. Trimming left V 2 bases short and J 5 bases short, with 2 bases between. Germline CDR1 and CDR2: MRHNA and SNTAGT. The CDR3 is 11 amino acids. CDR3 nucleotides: TGTGCCAGCAGTGACCGAGATACGCAGTATTTT. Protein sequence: CASSDRDTQYF.

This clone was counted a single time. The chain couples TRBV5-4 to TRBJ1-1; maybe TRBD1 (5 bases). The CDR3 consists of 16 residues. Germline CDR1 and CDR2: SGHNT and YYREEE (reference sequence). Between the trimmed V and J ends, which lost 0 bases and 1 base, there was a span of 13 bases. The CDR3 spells CASSLGAQGWNTEAFF. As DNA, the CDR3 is TGTGCCAGCAGCTTGGGAGCTCAGGGTTGGAACACTGAAGCTTTCTTT.

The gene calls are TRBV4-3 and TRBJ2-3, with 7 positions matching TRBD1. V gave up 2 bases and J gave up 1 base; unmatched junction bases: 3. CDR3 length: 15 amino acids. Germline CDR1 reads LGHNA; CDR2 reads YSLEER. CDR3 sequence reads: CASSQYRGGTDTQYF. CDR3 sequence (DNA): TGCGCCAGCAGCCAATACAGGGGTGGCACAGATACGCAGTATTTT.

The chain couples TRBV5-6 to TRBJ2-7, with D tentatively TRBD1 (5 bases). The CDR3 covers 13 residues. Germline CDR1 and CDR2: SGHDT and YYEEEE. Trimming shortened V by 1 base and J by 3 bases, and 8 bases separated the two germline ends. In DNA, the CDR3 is TGTGCCAGCAGCTTGCAGGGTAGCTACGAGCAGTACTTC. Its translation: CASSLQGSYEQYF.

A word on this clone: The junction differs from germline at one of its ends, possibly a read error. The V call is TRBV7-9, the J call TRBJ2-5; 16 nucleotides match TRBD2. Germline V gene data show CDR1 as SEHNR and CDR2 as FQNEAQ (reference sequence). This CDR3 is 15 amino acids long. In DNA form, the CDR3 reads TGTGCCAGCAGCTTAGAGGGACTAGCGGGAGGGCTACGGGACTTC. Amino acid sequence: CASSLEGLAGGLRDF.

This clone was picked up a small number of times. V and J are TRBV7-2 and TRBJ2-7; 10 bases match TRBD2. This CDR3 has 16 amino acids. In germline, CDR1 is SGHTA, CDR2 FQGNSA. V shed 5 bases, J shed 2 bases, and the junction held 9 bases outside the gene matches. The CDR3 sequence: CASSPGLAEKTYEQYF. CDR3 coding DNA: TGTGCCAGCAGCCCCGGACTAGCGGAGAAAACCTACGAGCAGTACTTC.